These 2 T cell receptor beta chains were sequenced from one sample in a study of T-cell memory formation after mild COVID-19. A single record per CDR3 protein comes from TCRdb applying MiXCR to the 5' RACE reads. Of 250,000 to 350,000 distinct CDR3 sequences listed, approximately 15% are singletons. Material for sequencing was PBMCs or a T cell subset sorted from them (not recorded which). These receptors all stem from a man younger than 35 who had mild COVID-19 (a few samples of this study predate the infection). Cell type and time point are not known.

This clonotype was recorded a few times. V and J are TRBV11-2 and TRBJ2-1; 11 bases are a match to TRBD2. Germline values: CDR1 SGHAT, CDR2 FQNNGV. The CDR3 totals 16 residues. After removal of 4 bases from V and 7 bases from J, the junction contained 9 bases not matched to a gene. The CDR3 reads CASSWRETSGENEQFF. In DNA form, the CDR3 reads TGTGCCAGCAGCTGGCGAGAGACTAGCGGGGAGAATGAGCAGTTCTTC.

The chain couples TRBV7-2 to TRBJ2-7; perhaps TRBD1 as D (5 bases). V was pared by 5 bases and J by 1 base, with 15 bases between. This CDR3 has 15 residues. Germline V CDR1 and CDR2: SGHTA, FQGNSA. CDR3 nucleotide sequence: TGTGCCAGCAGCCGGCAGGGCGGAGAGTCCTACGAGCAGTACTTC. This encodes CASSRQGGESYEQYF.